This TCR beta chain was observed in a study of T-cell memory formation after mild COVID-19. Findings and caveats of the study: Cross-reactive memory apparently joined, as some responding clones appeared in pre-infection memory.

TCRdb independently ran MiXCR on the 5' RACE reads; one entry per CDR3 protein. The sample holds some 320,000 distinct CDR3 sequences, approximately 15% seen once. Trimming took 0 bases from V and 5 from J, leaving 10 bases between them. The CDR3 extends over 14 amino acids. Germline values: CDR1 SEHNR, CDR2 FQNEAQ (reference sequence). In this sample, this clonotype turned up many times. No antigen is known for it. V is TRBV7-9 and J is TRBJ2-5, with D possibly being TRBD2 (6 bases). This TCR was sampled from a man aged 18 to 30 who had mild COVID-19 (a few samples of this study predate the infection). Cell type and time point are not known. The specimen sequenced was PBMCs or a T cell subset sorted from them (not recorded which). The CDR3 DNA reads TGTGCCAGCAGCTTAGCGGGACTGGGCGAGACCCAGTACTTC. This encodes CASSLAGLGETQYF. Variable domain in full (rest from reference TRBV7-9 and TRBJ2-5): DTGVSQNPRHKITKRGQNVTFRCDPISEHNRLYWYRQTLGQGPEFLTYFQNEAQLEKSRLLSDRFSAERPKGSFSTLEIQRTEQGDSAMYLCASSLAGLGETQYFGPGTRLLVL.